The sequence of this T cell receptor beta chain was determined in a study of Ad26.COV2.S vaccination and SARS-CoV-2 variants. Study outcomes and limitations: Recipients of vaccine and of placebo showed similar breadth of their non-spike TCR repertoires. Researchers cautioned that TCR breadth and depth analyses may have underestimated total T cell responses. A substantial breadth of spike-specific CD8+ and CD4+ T cell responses after vaccination has been reported.

Measured with immunoSEQ multiplex PCR; TCRdb has only the in-frame clones, and not every one. Of around 400,000 clones in the sample, approximately 90% were seen once. CDR1 and CDR2 (germline): MNHEY, SVGAGI. Trimming pared 4 bases from V and 2 bases from J, leaving 15 bases between. The CDR3 covers 15 residues. For this clone: Its antigen is undetermined.

Documented treatment: around 19 received Ad26.COV2.S at low or high dose, single or two shots; a few received placebo; per-sample allocation not given. Sample collection was performed on day 63 after the first vaccine or placebo injection. This TCR was sampled from a person between 18 and 65 years old who received the Ad26.COV2.S COVID-19 vaccine or a placebo. Sequences were derived from peripheral blood, sampled in a trial of Ad26.COV2.S vaccine versus placebo. The rearrangement links TRBV6-5 to TRBJ2-7; maybe TRBD1 (5 bases). The CDR3 region is CASSLFQTATYEQYF. The CDR3 nucleotides read TGTGCCAGCAGTTTATTCCAGACAGCCACCTACGAGCAGTACTTC.